This TCR beta chain is drawn from a study of blood T cell repertoires in COVID-19. Study-level information: COVID-19 samples, acute and convalescent, were from the United States, Italy and Spain.

Data came from immunoSEQ multiplex PCR; TCRdb stores just in-frame clones and leaves some out. This sample carries 90,000 or so clones, 89% of them seen once, and the ten largest clones take more than 5%. Germline CDR1 and CDR2: KGHSH and LQKENI. V was pared by 0 bases and J by 7 bases, with 2 bases of the junction left unmatched. The length of the CDR3 is 13 residues. This chain joins TRBV18 and TRBJ1-2, with TRBD1 matching 7 bases. The receptor was derived from a man in his 60s with COVID-19, enrolled during active disease. Sequenced input: peripheral blood. CDR3: CASSPPTGPGYTF. The CDR3 region has the DNA TGTGCCAGCTCACCACCGACAGGGCCTGGCTACACCTTC.